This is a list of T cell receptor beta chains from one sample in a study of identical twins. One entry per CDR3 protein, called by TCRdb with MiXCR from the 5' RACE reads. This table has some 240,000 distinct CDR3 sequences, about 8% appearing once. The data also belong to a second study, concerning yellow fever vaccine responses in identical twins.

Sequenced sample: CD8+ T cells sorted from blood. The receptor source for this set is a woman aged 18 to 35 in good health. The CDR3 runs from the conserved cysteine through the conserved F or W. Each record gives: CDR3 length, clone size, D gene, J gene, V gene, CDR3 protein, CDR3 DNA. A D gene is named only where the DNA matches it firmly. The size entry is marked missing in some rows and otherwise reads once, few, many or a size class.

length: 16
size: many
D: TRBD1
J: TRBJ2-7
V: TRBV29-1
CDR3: CSVESTGTGVLYEQYF
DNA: TGCAGCGTTGAATCCACCGGGACAGGGGTCCTTTACGAGCAGTACTTC

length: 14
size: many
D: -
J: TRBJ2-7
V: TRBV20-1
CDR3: CSALDPDHTYEQYF
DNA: TGCAGTGCTTTGGACCCGGACCACACCTACGAGCAGTACTTC

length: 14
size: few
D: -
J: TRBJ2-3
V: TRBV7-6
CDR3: CASSLEASTDTQYF
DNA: TGTGCCAGCAGCTTAGAGGCTAGCACAGATACGCAGTATTTT

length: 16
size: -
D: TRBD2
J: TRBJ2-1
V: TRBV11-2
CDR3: CASSLEGGGAPNEQFF
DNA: TGTGCCAGCAGCTTAGAGGGCGGGGGGGCCCCCAATGAGCAGTTCTTC

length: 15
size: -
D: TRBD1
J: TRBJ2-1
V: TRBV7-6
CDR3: CASSVTGDRSNEQFF
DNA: TGTGCCAGCAGCGTGACGGGGGACAGGTCGAATGAGCAGTTCTTC

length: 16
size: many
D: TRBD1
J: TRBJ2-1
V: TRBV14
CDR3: CASSQGGTGSYNEQFF
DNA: TGTGCCAGCAGCCAAGGGGGGACAGGGTCCTACAATGAGCAGTTCTTC

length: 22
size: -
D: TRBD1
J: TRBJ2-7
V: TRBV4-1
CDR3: CASSQEQPRAGQGERATYEQYF
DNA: TGCGCCAGCAGCCAAGAGCAGCCCCGAGCGGGACAGGGGGAGCGGGCAACCTACGAGCAGTACTTC

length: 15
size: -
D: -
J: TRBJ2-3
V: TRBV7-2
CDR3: CASSPHLIETDTQYF
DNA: TGTGCCAGCAGCCCCCACCTAATTGAGACAGATACGCAGTATTTT

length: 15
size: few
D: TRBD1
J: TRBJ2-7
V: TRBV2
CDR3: CASIPRDSFTYEQYF
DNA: TGTGCCAGCATTCCCCGGGACAGTTTTACCTACGAGCAGTACTTC

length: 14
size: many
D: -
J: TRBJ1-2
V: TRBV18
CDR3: CASSPTESGYGYTF
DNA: TGTGCCAGCTCACCAACGGAGAGCGGCTATGGCTACACCTTC

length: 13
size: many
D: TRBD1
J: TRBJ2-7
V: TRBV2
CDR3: CASSTRDSPEQYF
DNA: TGTGCCAGCAGTACCCGGGACAGCCCCGAGCAGTACTTC

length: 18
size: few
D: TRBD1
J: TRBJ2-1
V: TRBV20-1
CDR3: CSARDRGSEFSSYNEQFF
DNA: TGCAGTGCGCGGGACAGGGGCTCCGAATTCAGCTCCTACAATGAGCAGTTCTTC

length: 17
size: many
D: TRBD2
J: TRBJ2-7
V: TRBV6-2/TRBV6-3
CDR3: CASSYSIGASGTYEQYF
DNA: TGTGCCAGCAGTTACTCGATCGGGGCTAGCGGAACCTACGAGCAGTACTTC

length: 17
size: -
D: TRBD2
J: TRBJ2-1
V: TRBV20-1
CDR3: CSARGEGSGSFYNEQFF
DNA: TGCAGTGCTAGAGGGGAAGGAAGCGGGAGTTTCTACAATGAGCAGTTCTTC

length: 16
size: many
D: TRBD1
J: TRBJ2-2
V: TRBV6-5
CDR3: CASSSGTAAFTGELFF
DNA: TGTGCCAGCAGTTCCGGGACAGCAGCTTTCACCGGGGAGCTGTTTTTT

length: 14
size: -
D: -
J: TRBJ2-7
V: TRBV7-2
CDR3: CASSFRDGEYEQYF
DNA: TGTGCCAGCAGCTTCCGGGACGGAGAGTACGAGCAGTACTTC

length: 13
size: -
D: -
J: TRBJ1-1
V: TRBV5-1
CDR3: CASSLVTNTEAFF
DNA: TGCGCCAGCAGCTTGGTTACGAACACTGAAGCTTTCTTT

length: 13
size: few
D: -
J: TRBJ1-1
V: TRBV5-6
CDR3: CASSWVTGNEAFF
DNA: TGTGCCAGCAGCTGGGTCACAGGCAATGAAGCTTTCTTT

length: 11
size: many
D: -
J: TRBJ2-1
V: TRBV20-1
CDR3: CSAGGTEEQFF
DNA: TGCAGTGCTGGAGGGACGGAGGAGCAGTTCTTC

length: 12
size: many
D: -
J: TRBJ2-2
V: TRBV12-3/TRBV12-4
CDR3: CASSLVTGELFF
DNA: TGTGCCAGCAGCTTAGTTACCGGGGAGCTGTTTTTT

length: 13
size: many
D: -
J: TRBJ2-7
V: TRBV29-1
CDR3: CSVRAPAREEQYF
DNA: TGCAGCGTTAGGGCACCCGCGAGAGAGGAGCAGTACTTC

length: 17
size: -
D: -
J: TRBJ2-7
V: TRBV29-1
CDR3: CSVLSGATAGALYEQYF
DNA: TGCAGCGTTCTGTCAGGGGCGACGGCGGGGGCCCTCTACGAGCAGTACTTC

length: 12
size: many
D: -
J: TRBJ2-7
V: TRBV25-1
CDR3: CASSKGADEQYF
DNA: TGTGCCAGCAGTAAAGGGGCAGACGAGCAGTACTTC

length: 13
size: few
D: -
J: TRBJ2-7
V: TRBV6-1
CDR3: CASSGDINHEQYF
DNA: TGTGCCAGCAGCGGAGACATCAACCACGAGCAGTACTTC

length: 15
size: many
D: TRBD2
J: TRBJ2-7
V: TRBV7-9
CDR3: CASSSDSGSTYEQYF
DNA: TGTGCCAGCAGCTCGGATAGCGGGAGTACTTACGAGCAGTACTTC

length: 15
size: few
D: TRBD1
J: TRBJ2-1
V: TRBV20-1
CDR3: CSARHRGASYNEQFF
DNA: TGCAGTGCTAGACACAGGGGGGCCTCCTACAATGAGCAGTTCTTC

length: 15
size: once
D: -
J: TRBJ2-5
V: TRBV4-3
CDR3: CASSQGRGGGETQYF
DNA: TGCGCCAGCAGCCAAGGTCGTGGGGGCGGAGAGACCCAGTACTTC

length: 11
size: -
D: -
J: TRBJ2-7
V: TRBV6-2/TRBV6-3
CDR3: CASSYTAGQYF
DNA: TGTGCCAGCAGTTACACGGCGGGGCAGTACTTC

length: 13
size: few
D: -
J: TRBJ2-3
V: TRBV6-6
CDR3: CANGGESTDTQYF
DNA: TGTGCCAATGGTGGAGAGAGCACAGATACGCAGTATTTT

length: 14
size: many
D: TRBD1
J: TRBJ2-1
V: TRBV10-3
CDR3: CATHPGQSKNEQFF
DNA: TGTGCCACCCACCCGGGACAGTCCAAAAATGAGCAGTTCTTC

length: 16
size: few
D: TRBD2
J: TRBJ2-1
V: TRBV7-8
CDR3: CASLVRGGSAYNEQFF
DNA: TGTGCCAGCTTAGTGCGGGGGGGCAGCGCCTACAATGAGCAGTTCTTC

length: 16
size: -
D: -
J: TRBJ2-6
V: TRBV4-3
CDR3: CASSHSRPAGANVLTF
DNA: TGCGCCAGCAGCCACTCTCGTCCGGCGGGGGCCAACGTCCTGACTTTC

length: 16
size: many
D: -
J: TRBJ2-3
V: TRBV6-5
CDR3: CASSYVGPSSTDTQYF
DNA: TGTGCCAGCAGTTATGTGGGCCCCTCTAGCACAGATACGCAGTATTTT

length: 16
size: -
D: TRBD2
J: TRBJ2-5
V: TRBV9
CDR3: CASSVGTSGAQETQYF
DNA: TGTGCCAGCAGCGTAGGGACTAGCGGGGCCCAAGAGACCCAGTACTTC

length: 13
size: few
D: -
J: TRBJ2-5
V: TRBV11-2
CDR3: CASSPEWGETQYF
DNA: TGTGCCAGCAGCCCCGAATGGGGAGAGACCCAGTACTTC

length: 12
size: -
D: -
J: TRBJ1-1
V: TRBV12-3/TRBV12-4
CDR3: CASSPPNTEAFF
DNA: TGTGCCAGCAGTCCTCCGAACACTGAAGCTTTCTTT

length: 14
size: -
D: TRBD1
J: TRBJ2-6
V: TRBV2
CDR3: CANRGRAGANVLTF
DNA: TGTGCCAATAGGGGGCGTGCTGGGGCCAACGTCCTGACTTTC

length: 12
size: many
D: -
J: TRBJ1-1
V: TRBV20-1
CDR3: CSASKGETEAFF
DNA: TGCAGTGCTAGTAAGGGAGAGACTGAAGCTTTCTTT

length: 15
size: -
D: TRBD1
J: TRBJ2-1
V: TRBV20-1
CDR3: CSARARGDSYNEQFF
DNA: TGCAGTGCTAGGGCGCGTGGGGACAGTTACAATGAGCAGTTCTTC

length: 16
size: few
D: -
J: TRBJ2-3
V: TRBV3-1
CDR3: CASSQLSGSITDTQYF
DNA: TGTGCCAGCAGCCAATTGTCCGGGTCGATCACAGATACGCAGTATTTT

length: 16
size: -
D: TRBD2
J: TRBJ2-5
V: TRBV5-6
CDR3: CASSWLQTGGQETQYF
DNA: TGTGCCAGCAGCTGGCTACAGACGGGGGGCCAAGAGACCCAGTACTTC

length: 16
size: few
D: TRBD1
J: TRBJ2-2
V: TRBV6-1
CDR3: CASSPIHRGRPGELFF
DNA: TGTGCCAGCAGTCCCATCCACAGGGGGCGACCCGGGGAGCTGTTTTTT

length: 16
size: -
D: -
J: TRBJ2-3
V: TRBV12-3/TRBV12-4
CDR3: CASSFTGITSTDTQYF
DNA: TGTGCCAGCAGTTTTACAGGGATTACTAGCACAGATACGCAGTATTTT

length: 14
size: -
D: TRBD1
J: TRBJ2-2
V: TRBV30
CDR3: CASDRDRDTGELFF
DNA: TGTGCCAGTGACCGGGACAGGGATACCGGGGAGCTGTTTTTT